A single sample gave rise to the 30 T cell receptor beta chains below, sequenced in a study of technical replicates of blood from a handful of donors. Assay used: immunoSEQ multiplex PCR; TCRdb lists only in-frame clones, some missing. The data contain about 13,000 clones, roughly 83% of them singletons. What was sequenced was PBMCs. The receptors stem from a human donor in good health.

The rearrangement uses TRBV4-2 and TRBJ2-3; a weak D match, TRBD1 (5 bases). Germline values: CDR1 LGHNA, CDR2 YNFKEQ. The CDR3 is made up of 15 amino acids. The ends were cut back, 1 base at V and 6 bases at J, with 14 bases in the middle. The CDR3: CASSQATPGLDTQYF. The CDR3, as DNA: TGTGCCAGCAGCCAAGCCACTCCAGGGTTGGATACGCAGTATTTT.

The CDR3 sequence: CASSLGQLTNEQFF. CDR3 nucleotides: TGCGCCAGCAGCTTGGGACAGCTAACCAATGAGCAGTTCTTC. The chain joins TRBV5-1 to TRBJ2-1; the D gene is possibly TRBD1 (5 bases). This CDR3 has 14 residues. The germline V and J ends were trimmed by 0 bases and 6 bases, with 10 bases remaining between them. In germline, CDR1 is SGHRS, CDR2 YFSETQ.

This clone has only one observation. The chain employs TRBV5-1 and TRBJ2-7, with 10 bases that match TRBD1. The CDR3 length is 14 residues. Unmatched junction bases numbered 4, after V lost 4 bases and J lost 3 bases. The germline V gene encodes CDR1 SGHRS and CDR2 YFSETQ. CDR3 sequence reads: CASSARDRGYEQYF. DNA for the CDR3: TGCGCCAGCAGCGCCAGGGACAGGGGCTACGAGCAGTACTTC.

The rearrangement links TRBV7-9 to TRBJ2-7; D is uncertain. Trimming cost V 6 bases and J 3 bases, with 12 bases left between them. From germline, CDR1 is SEHNR and CDR2 FQNEAQ (reference sequence). The CDR3 is 13 amino acids. The CDR3 region is CASRNGPVYEQYF. CDR3 DNA: TGTGCCAGCAGAAATGGGCCCGTCTACGAGCAGTACTTC.

In nucleotides, the CDR3 is TGTGCCAGCAGCCAAGATTCGCCGACGGATTACTCGGGTTCAACTAATGAAAAACTGTTTTTT. It encodes CASSQDSPTDYSGSTNEKLFF. The chain is built from TRBV4-2 and TRBJ1-4; D unclear. Deletions cut 0 bases from V and 0 bases from J, with 23 bases between. Germline V gene sequence: CDR1 LGHNA, CDR2 YNFKEQ. This CDR3 is built from 21 residues.

This chain joins TRBV7-6 and TRBJ1-3; D unclear. The CDR3 length is 15 residues. Germline CDR1 SGHVS, CDR2 FNYEAQ. V lost 5 bases to trimming and J lost 0 bases, with 11 bases between them. CDR3 coding DNA: TGTGCCAGCAGCCCTCAGGTCCTCTCTGGAAACACCATATATTTT. This encodes CASSPQVLSGNTIYF.

This clone was picked up one time. J is TRBJ2-7 and V is TRBV10-3; 7 bases map to TRBD2. V shed 8 bases, J shed 6 bases, and the junction held 7 bases outside the gene matches. Germline CDR1 and CDR2: ENHRY and SYGVKD. The CDR3 is 12 amino acids. CDR3 sequence: CAIGGEGLEQYF. CDR3 sequence (DNA): TGTGCCATCGGGGGGGAGGGGCTCGAGCAGTACTTC.

The chain employs TRBV19 and TRBJ1-2; 8 bases map to TRBD1. In germline, CDR1 is LNHDA, CDR2 SQIVND (reference sequence). V lost 4 bases and J lost 4; bases outside the gene matches: 2. The CDR3 covers 13 residues. The CDR3 bases are TGTGCCAGTAGTAACGGACAGGGCTATGGCTACACCTTC. Translating gives CASSNGQGYGYTF.

The rearrangement uses TRBV19 and TRBJ1-2; possible D gene TRBD1, 5 bases. Germline CDR1 reads LNHDA; CDR2 reads SQIVND (reference sequence). The CDR3 has 12 residues. Trimming left V 3 bases short and J 4 bases short, with 6 bases between. CDR3 bases: TGTGCCAGTAGTATGGGGCCCTATGGCTACACCTTC. It encodes CASSMGPYGYTF.

The chain couples TRBV27 to TRBJ2-7, with 7 bases matching TRBD2. Germline CDR1 reads MNHEY; CDR2 reads SMNVEV (reference sequence). The ends lost 5 bases at V and 2 bases at J; junction bases unmatched: 6. This CDR3 is built from 14 residues. Here the CDR3 reads CASSPWEGAYEQYF. The CDR3 DNA follows: TGTGCCAGCAGTCCTTGGGAGGGTGCCTACGAGCAGTACTTC.

The rearrangement uses TRBV5-4 and TRBJ2-2; 14 bases map to TRBD2. The CDR3 is 16 amino acids. The germline CDR1 and CDR2 sequences are SGHNT and YYREEE (reference sequence). V was clipped by 4 bases and J by 6 bases; unmatched bases: 5. The CDR3 region is CASSPGTSGSAGELFF. The CDR3 coding sequence is TGTGCCAGCAGCCCAGGGACTAGCGGGAGCGCCGGGGAGCTGTTTTTT.

The J gene is TRBJ1-5, the V gene TRBV9; D not resolved. Germline V gene data show CDR1 as SGDLS and CDR2 as YYNGEE. V was trimmed by 0 bases and J by 4 bases, leaving 8 bases between them. This CDR3 has 14 amino acids. CDR3 DNA sequence: TGTGCCAGCAGCGTAGGGCAGGTAAATCAGCCCCAGCATTTT. Translation gives CASSVGQVNQPQHF.

This chain links TRBV7-8 with TRBJ2-7, with D unresolved. Germline CDR1 SGHVS, CDR2 FQNEAQ. V gave up 3 bases and J gave up 0 bases, with 9 bases separating them. The CDR3 contains 14 residues. CDR3 DNA sequence: TGTGCCAGCAGCTTTGGTCCCAGCTCCTACGAGCAGTACTTC. It is translated as CASSFGPSSYEQYF.

V gene TRBV27 combines with J gene TRBJ1-4, with D maybe TRBD1 (6 bases). Germline CDR1 and CDR2: MNHEY and SMNVEV (reference sequence). The V gene lost 6 bases and the J gene lost 0 bases, with 17 bases spanning the gap. CDR3 length: 17 residues. The chain's CDR3 is CASSPHGQFSTNEKLFF. CDR3 nucleotide sequence: TGTGCCAGCAGCCCCCACGGACAGTTTTCAACTAATGAAAAACTGTTTTTT.

The chain employs TRBV27 and TRBJ2-7, with D hard to call. Deletions cut 0 bases from V and 0 bases from J, with 6 bases between. The germline V gene has CDR1 MNHEY and CDR2 SMNVEV (reference sequence). The CDR3 is made up of 14 amino acids. The CDR3 region is CASSLSASSYEQYF. The CDR3 coding sequence is TGTGCCAGCAGTTTATCGGCCAGCTCCTACGAGCAGTACTTC.

The rearrangement links TRBV11-2 to TRBJ2-2; the D is unclear. The V end lost 7 bases, the J end lost 0 bases, and 15 bases lay between the germline ends. The CDR3 contains 16 residues. CDR1 SGHAT and CDR2 FQNNGV come from the germline V gene. Here the CDR3 DNA reads TGTGCCAGCAATCGAGGAGAACTACCGAACACCGGGGAGCTGTTTTTT. It codes for CASNRGELPNTGELFF.

This chain joins TRBV11-2 and TRBJ2-1, with a tentative D call TRBD1 (6 bases). The V and J ends lost 0 bases and 8 bases respectively, with 17 bases between them. Germline V lookup: CDR1 SGHAT, CDR2 FQNNGV. The CDR3 has 16 residues. The CDR3 nucleotides read TGTGCCAGCAGCTTAGATCCCAGGGGCGCTCTTTATGAGCAGTTCTTC. It specifies CASSLDPRGALYEQFF.

The J gene is TRBJ2-4, the V gene TRBV2; TRBD2 aligns across 10 bases. Per the germline V gene, CDR1 is SNHLY and CDR2 is FYNNEI. The trim removed 3 bases at V and 1 base at J, leaving 15 bases unmatched. This CDR3 comprises 20 residues. CDR3 region: CASSDAFGLAVLGAKNIQYF. CDR3 DNA: TGTGCCAGCAGTGATGCTTTTGGACTAGCGGTCCTCGGGGCCAAAAACATTCAGTACTTC.

The rearrangement links TRBV18 to TRBJ2-2; 14 nucleotides agree with TRBD2. Germline CDR1 KGHSH, CDR2 LQKENI. CDR3 length: 16 residues. The ends lost 6 bases at V and 5 bases at J; junction bases unmatched: 5. The CDR3 spells CASSGTSGRWTGELFF. DNA of the CDR3: TGTGCCAGCTCGGGGACTAGCGGGAGATGGACCGGGGAGCTGTTTTTT.

This CDR3 reads CASSRLAGVSYNEQFF. The CDR3 DNA reads TGTGCCAGCAGCCGCCTGGCGGGAGTTAGCTACAATGAGCAGTTCTTC. J is TRBJ2-1 and V is TRBV14; TRBD2 matches at 7 bases. From germline, CDR1 is SGHDN and CDR2 FVKESK. After removal of 4 bases from V and 3 bases from J, the junction contained 9 bases not matched to a gene. The CDR3 runs 16 residues.

This chain uses TRBV6-1 with TRBJ1-5, with a weak D call TRBD1 (5 bases). The V gene lost 2 bases and the J gene lost 6 bases, with 17 bases spanning the gap. Germline V gene lookup returns CDR1 MNHNS and CDR2 SASEGT. The CDR3 is made up of 16 amino acids. The CDR3 nucleotides read TGTGCCAGCAGTGAATCCACCCTAGGGGTAATTCAGCCCCAGCATTTT. Amino acid sequence: CASSESTLGVIQPQHF.

Here the CDR3 reads CASSVSGTSGSYEQYF. For the CDR3, the DNA is TGTGCCAGCAGCGTATCCGGGACTAGCGGCTCCTACGAGCAGTACTTC. The gene calls are TRBV5-5 and TRBJ2-7; TRBD2 matches 11 bases. The germline CDR1 and CDR2 sequences are SGHKS and YYEKEE (reference sequence). The trim removed 4 bases at V and 0 bases at J, leaving 6 bases unmatched. The CDR3 runs to 16 residues.

The chain links TRBV7-9 to TRBJ1-5; TRBD1 matches 7 bases. Germline V gene sequence: CDR1 SEHNR, CDR2 FQNEAQ (reference sequence). The CDR3 covers 19 residues. V dropped 0 bases and J dropped 0; count of bases not matched to a gene: 11. The CDR3: CASSLAQDGTAYSNQPQHF. DNA of the CDR3: TGTGCCAGCAGCTTAGCTCAGGACGGGACAGCATATAGCAATCAGCCCCAGCATTTT.

The sample holds a few counts of this clone. V usage is TRBV27 and J usage is TRBJ2-3; TRBD2 aligns across 9 bases. Germline V gene sequence: CDR1 MNHEY, CDR2 SMNVEV (reference sequence). This CDR3 has 17 amino acids. V lost 2 bases to trimming and J lost 3 bases; unmatched junction nucleotides: 9. DNA of the CDR3: TGTGCCAGCAGTTTAAGAGGTAGCGGGAGAGGTACAGATACGCAGTATTTT. Its translation is CASSLRGSGRGTDTQYF.

This CDR3 reads CASSLDRGGSGELFF. Here the CDR3 DNA reads TGTGCCAGCAGCTTAGACCGGGGAGGGTCCGGGGAGCTGTTTTTT. The V call is TRBV11-3, the J call TRBJ2-2; 7 positions agree with TRBD2. This CDR3 comprises 15 residues. CDR1 is SGHNT, CDR2 YENEEA, per germline. V lost 0 bases, J lost 6 bases, and 4 bases stayed unmatched.

This chain uses TRBV6-4 with TRBJ2-5, with 9 bases fitting TRBD2. The V and J ends lost 3 bases and 2 bases, in that order; junction bases with no gene match: 4. The CDR3 extends over 15 amino acids. Germline CDR1 and CDR2: MRHNA and SNTAGT. CDR3 amino acids: CASSELAGKQETQYF. DNA for the CDR3: TGTGCCAGCAGTGAACTAGCGGGTAAACAAGAGACCCAGTACTTC.

The gene calls are TRBV18 and TRBJ2-2; D might be TRBD2 (6 bases). The germline gives CDR1 KGHSH, CDR2 LQKENI. CDR3 length: 18 residues. Trimming stripped 3 bases from V and 2 bases from J, with 19 bases between. CDR3: CASSPRGKATVNTGELFF. As DNA, the CDR3 is TGTGCCAGCTCACCCCGCGGGAAGGCAACAGTCAACACCGGGGAGCTGTTTTTT. Full variable domain (rest looked up from reference TRBV18 and TRBJ2-2): NAGVMQNPRHLVRRRGQEARLRCSPMKGHSHVYWYRQLPEEGLKFMVYLQKENIIDESGMPKERFSAEFPKEGPSILRIQQVVRGDSAAYFCASSPRGKATVNTGELFFGEGSRLTVL.

This clone was recorded a few times. The chain joins TRBV7-2 to TRBJ2-2, with 7 bases matching TRBD2. The germline V gene has CDR1 SGHTA and CDR2 FQGNSA. J was trimmed by 6 bases and V by 8 bases; bases with no gene match: 9. The CDR3 has 14 amino acids. The CDR3 spells CASGSQGGSGELFF. The CDR3 bases are TGTGCCAGCGGATCGCAGGGAGGGTCCGGGGAGCTGTTTTTT.

The V and J genes are TRBV5-1 and TRBJ2-3; 9 bases fit TRBD1. The trim removed 1 base at V and 1 base at J, leaving 13 bases unmatched. The germline CDR1 and CDR2 sequences are SGHRS and YFSETQ. The CDR3 loop spans 19 amino acids. The CDR3: CASSLNTGTGFWGTDTQYF. The CDR3 region has the DNA TGCGCCAGCAGCTTGAACACCGGGACAGGGTTCTGGGGCACAGATACGCAGTATTTT.

This clone was recorded once. This chain joins TRBV10-3 and TRBJ1-2; TRBD1 agrees at 8 bases. J was trimmed by 6 bases and V by 6 bases; bases with no gene match: 9. The CDR3 totals 14 residues. The germline gives CDR1 ENHRY, CDR2 SYGVKD. CDR3 sequence (DNA): TGTGCCATCAGGAGACCGGGACAGGAGAATGGCTACACCTTC. This codes for CAIRRPGQENGYTF.